What follows describes a single T cell receptor beta chain. Its matching antigen is unknown. Primers included in the PCR were 60 Vbeta and 13 Jbeta primers. Clones were read by immunoSEQ multiplex PCR, and TCRdb kept only the in-frame ones, dropping some. The table shows about 190,000 clones, with under 80% occurring only once. The entry originates in a study of cytomegalovirus exposure and HLA in healthy donors. Whole-study results and caveats: High specificity and sensitivity for cytomegalovirus status were reported for the classifier. Exclusion applied to some V segments, including TRBV6-2 and TRBV6-3, as they were indistinguishable.

Per the germline V gene, CDR1 is MDHEN and CDR2 is SYDVKM. There are 13 residues in the CDR3. The J segment lost 5 bases and the V segment lost 2 bases, leaving 0 bases of the junction unmatched. The sample comprised PBMCs. The receptor was derived from a man younger than 45 in good health and CMV-seropositive. This sequence joins TRBV28 and TRBJ2-1; 7 nucleotides line up with TRBD2. The CDR3 loop is CASSLGGDNEQFF. CDR3 DNA: TGTGCCAGCAGTTTAGGGGGGGACAATGAGCAGTTCTTC.